This is a list of T cell receptor beta chains from one sample in a study of shared clonotypes between healthy human individuals. TCRdb's table, derived via immunoSEQ multiplex PCR, lists solely in-frame clones and lacks some. The sample records about 1.1 million clones, 77% being singletons. The sequenced sample consisted of memory CD4+ T cells from PBMCs. These TCRs come from a man younger than 35 in good health. Some clones in this sample may be carry-over from other donors' samples. CDR3s include the opening cysteine and the closing phenylalanine or tryptophan. A D gene is named only where the DNA matches it firmly. Some rows mark clone size as missing; the rest say once, few, many or name a class of expanded clone.

>TRBJ1-3|once|NA|TRBV5-1
TGCGCCAGCAGCCCCGGGGACTTGCCTGGAAACACCATATATTTT
CASSPGDLPGNTIYF
>TRBJ1-3|NA|TRBD1|TRBV18
TGTGCCAGCTCACTTGGGACAGGCCGGATCTCTGGAAACACCATATATTTT
CASSLGTGRISGNTIYF
>TRBJ2-3|NA|TRBD2|TRBV29-1
TGCAGCGTTGCGTTCTGGGGACTAGAAAAAATGTTGACGCAGTATTTT
CSVAFWGLEKMLTQYF
>TRBJ2-6|NA|NA|TRBV5-1
TGCGCCAGCAGCTTGCCCGGGTCTGGGGCCAACGTCCTGACTTTC
CASSLPGSGANVLTF
>TRBJ2-7|NA|TRBD2|TRBV5-6
TGTGCCAGCAGCTGGTTAGTAGCGGGAGGCTACGAGCAGTACTTC
CASSWLVAGGYEQYF
>TRBJ1-2|NA|NA|TRBV5-1
TGCGCCAGCAGCTTGGATCCGGGCGGCTACACCTTC
CASSLDPGGYTF
>TRBJ2-2|NA|NA|TRBV13
TGTGCCAGCAGACTGGTGGGTACACGGGAGCTGTTTTTT
CASRLVGTRELFF
>TRBJ2-3|NA|TRBD2|TRBV28
TGTGCCAGCAGTGTAGCGGGAGGACCCACAGATACGCAGTATTTT
CASSVAGGPTDTQYF
>TRBJ2-7|few|NA|TRBV27
TGTGCCAGCAGTTTGGGGGGACTTTCTAGCTCCTACGAGCAGTACTTC
CASSLGGLSSSYEQYF
>TRBJ2-3|NA|TRBD2|TRBV28
TGTGCCAGCAGTCCCCGACCGGGGACTAGCAATCGGTTAGGGTATACGCAGTATTTT
CASSPRPGTSNRLGYTQYF
>TRBJ1-1|NA|NA|TRBV5-5
TGTGCCAGCAGCACGGACACACTTGAGAGGACTGAAGCTTTCTTT
CASSTDTLERTEAFF
>TRBJ2-2|few|NA|TRBV9
TGTGCCAGCAGCGTAACCTGGTCCCGGGCCGGGGAGCTGTTTTTT
CASSVTWSRAGELFF
>TRBJ1-2|NA|NA|TRBV5-1
TGCGCCAGCAGACACGCTCAAGGGGAGAGAGGCTACACCTTC
CASRHAQGERGYTF
>TRBJ2-2|few|NA|TRBV4-2
TGTGCCAGCAGCCAAGATTGGGAGCGGACGGCCGGGAGCGGGGAGCTGTTTTTT
CASSQDWERTAGSGELFF
>TRBJ1-2|NA|NA|TRBV6-5
TGTGCCAGCAGTTACGGAGGCGGAGGCTACACCTTC
CASSYGGGGYTF
>TRBJ1-2|NA|NA|TRBV11-2
TGTGCCAGCAGCCCAGAAGTGGATTCTAACTATGGCTACACCTTC
CASSPEVDSNYGYTF
>TRBJ2-5|NA|NA|TRBV7-9
TGTGCCAGCAGCCTAGGGGGTCCGGAGACCCAGTACTTC
CASSLGGPETQYF
>TRBJ1-4|NA|TRBD1|TRBV5-4
TGTGCCAGCAGCTTTGGAGGGGGCGGAGGTGAAAAACTGTTTTTT
CASSFGGGGGEKLFF
>TRBJ2-7|NA|TRBD1|TRBV15
TGTGCCACCAGCACCAGGACAGGATCTTTGGAGCAGTACTTC
CATSTRTGSLEQYF
>TRBJ1-1|NA|NA|TRBV6-5
TGTGCCAGCACCTCTCGGGGTGAAGCTTTCTTT
CASTSRGEAFF
>TRBJ1-5|NA|NA|TRBV10-3
TGTGCCACCCAAAAGGACAAACGGGATCAGCCCCAGCATTTT
CATQKDKRDQPQHF
>TRBJ2-3|NA|TRBD2|TRBV7-2
TGTGCCAGCAGCTTTGGGACTAGCGAAGATACGCAGTATTTT
CASSFGTSEDTQYF
>TRBJ2-3|NA|NA|TRBV11-2
TGTGCCAGCAGTCCAAGGACCCGAGATACGCAGTATTTT
CASSPRTRDTQYF
>TRBJ2-5|NA|NA|TRBV7-8
TGTGCCAGCAGCTTAGCGGACGGAGGGGGACAGACCCAGTACTTC
CASSLADGGGQTQYF
>TRBJ1-6|once|TRBD1|TRBV18
TGTGCCAGCTCACCGACGACAGGGGGCGGGTATTCACCCCTCCACTTT
CASSPTTGGGYSPLHF
>TRBJ2-5|NA|TRBD1|TRBV30
TGTGCCTGGAGTGTACAGGGGGCGCCGCAAGAGACCCAGTACTTC
CAWSVQGAPQETQYF
>TRBJ1-2|NA|TRBD1|TRBV6-6
TGTGCCAGCAGAGGGACAGGTCATGGCTACACCTTC
CASRGTGHGYTF
>TRBJ2-5|few|NA|TRBV15
TGTGCCACCAGCAGAGACGCCTTCGCCCAGTACTTC
CATSRDAFAQYF
>TRBJ1-5|once|TRBD1|TRBV28
TGTGCCAGCAGTCCATGGACAGGGTGGGGCAATCAGCCCCAGCATTTT
CASSPWTGWGNQPQHF
>TRBJ2-1|NA|NA|TRBV29-1
TGCAGCGTTGGTCAACAGGTAAACAATGAGCAGTTCTTC
CSVGQQVNNEQFF
>TRBJ2-5|NA|NA|TRBV5-8
TGTGCCAGCAGCCCGTGGGAGGAGACCCAGTACTTC
CASSPWEETQYF
>TRBJ2-7|NA|TRBD2|TRBV28
TGTGCCAGCAGTTTATGGGAACTAGCGGGGGGGCCCGGCGAGCAGTACTTC
CASSLWELAGGPGEQYF
>TRBJ1-2|NA|NA|TRBV5-6
TGTGCCAGCAGTCAGCAGGGAGTCTATGGCTACACCTTC
CASSQQGVYGYTF
>TRBJ2-7|many|NA|TRBV18
TGTGCCAGCTCACCAGGCGGGACCTACGAGCAGTACTTC
CASSPGGTYEQYF
>TRBJ1-5|NA|NA|TRBV29-1
TGCAGCGTTTCGGAACAGAGCGGCAATCAGCCCCAGCATTTT
CSVSEQSGNQPQHF
>TRBJ2-1|NA|TRBD1|TRBV19
TGTGCCAGTAGTATCCTGGACTCACAGGGGAGAAGGGAGTTCTTC
CASSILDSQGRREFF
>TRBJ2-3|NA|NA|TRBV7-2
TGTGCCAGCAGCCAGGGGGCGGGGAGGGACACAGATACGCAGTATTTT
CASSQGAGRDTDTQYF
>TRBJ1-5|NA|NA|TRBV27
TGTGCCAGCAGAGGGACGCTTGGAAGCAATCAGCCCCAGCATTTT
CASRGTLGSNQPQHF
>TRBJ1-2|NA|NA|TRBV15
TGTGCCACCAGCAGAGGCGGTACGGGGGCCCTCTATGGCTACACCTTC
CATSRGGTGALYGYTF
>TRBJ2-7|NA|NA|TRBV7-2
TGTGCCAGCAGCTTAGAGGGGGGCGTCAGCTCCTACGAGCAGTACTTC
CASSLEGGVSSYEQYF
>TRBJ1-3|NA|NA|TRBV28
TGTGCCAGCAGTCCCTGGACAGCTTCTGGAAACACCATATATTTT
CASSPWTASGNTIYF
>TRBJ1-1|NA|TRBD1|TRBV10-2
TGCGCCAGCAGGCCTAGACAGGGGCTGGGCACTGAAGCTTTCTTT
CASRPRQGLGTEAFF
>TRBJ2-7|NA|NA|TRBV28
TGTGCCAGCAGGTCCGGGGACACCCTCTCCTACGAGCAGTACTTC
CASRSGDTLSYEQYF
>TRBJ2-5|few|NA|TRBV9
TGTGCCAGCAGCGTAGCCCCGGTGACACAAGAGACCCAGTACTTC
CASSVAPVTQETQYF
>TRBJ1-3|NA|TRBD1|TRBV4-2
TGTGCCAGCAGCCACGACAGGGAGCCATCTGGAAACACCATATATTTT
CASSHDREPSGNTIYF
>TRBJ2-1|NA|NA|TRBV10-3
TGTGCCATCAGCAGACAAGGGGGATACAATGAGCAGTTCTTC
CAISRQGGYNEQFF
>TRBJ1-1|few|NA|TRBV20-1
TGCAGTGCCCAAGGGGAGGAGGCTTTCTTT
CSAQGEEAFF
>TRBJ2-1|few|NA|TRBV7-2
TGTGCCAGCAGCTTCGGACACAATGGGCAGTTCTTC
CASSFGHNGQFF